This T cell receptor (beta chain) was observed in a study of PD-L1 blockade in urothelial cancer. Data came from immunoSEQ multiplex PCR; TCRdb stores just in-frame clones and leaves some out. Altogether about 50,000 clones are present, around 85% being singletons, with the ten largest covering under 2.5%. Time point given: peripheral blood 6 weeks after treatment start. J was trimmed by 3 bases and V by 2 bases; bases with no gene match: 4. This CDR3 contains 14 residues. Germline CDR1 is MNHEY and CDR2 is SMNVEV (reference sequence). This clonotype was sampled from a man in his fifties or sixties with urothelial cancer. Material: PBMCs, obtained around atezolizumab (anti-PD-L1) treatment. The chain combines TRBV27 with TRBJ2-7, with 7 bases that match TRBD2. CDR3 nucleotides: TGTGCCAGCAGTTTAGCGGGAGTTCGCTACGAGCAGTACTTC. Translation: CASSLAGVRYEQYF.